Presented here are 9 T cell receptor beta chains from one specimen sequenced in a study of T cells in Graves' hyperthyroidism and ophthalmopathy. RNA transcripts yielded amplified TCR beta CDR3 regions. In the first-round RT-PCR of the TCR CDR3, the HTBI primer set was used. TCRdb itself ran the multiplex PCR reads through MiXCR, one entry per CDR3 protein. Counted here are 480,000 or so distinct CDR3 sequences, about 46% occurring once; the ten biggest clones make up around two fifths. The specimen was peripheral blood or thyroid tissue (not recorded which). All receptors come from an adult woman with Graves' disease, either hyperthyroidism or ophthalmopathy (not recorded which).

The V call is TRBV7-9, the J call TRBJ1-5, with D possibly TRBD1 on 5 matching bases. Germline-derived CDR1 and CDR2 are SEHNR and FQNEAQ (reference sequence). CDR3 length equals 15 residues. Trimming removed 5 bases from V and 6 bases from J, with 17 bases in between. The CDR3 spells CASSETGRGGQPQHF. For the CDR3, the DNA is TGTGCCAGCAGCGAGACGGGTAGGGGTGGTCAGCCCCAGCATTTT.

V usage is TRBV6-1 and J usage is TRBJ1-4, with TRBD1 matching 7 bases. CDR1 is MNHNS, CDR2 SASEGT, per germline. J gave up 3 bases and V 6 bases, and 4 bases lay outside the gene matches. There are 14 residues in the CDR3. The CDR3 region has the DNA TGTGCCAGCAGAACCGGGACAGCTAATGAAAAACTGTTTTTT. Its protein product is CASRTGTANEKLFF.

V is TRBV9 and J is TRBJ1-3; possibly TRBD1 for D (6 bases). The CDR3 has 15 amino acids. In germline, CDR1 is SGDLS, CDR2 YYNGEE. Trimming removed 3 bases from V and 4 bases from J, with 14 bases in between. CDR3: CASSASGGAGNTIYF. CDR3 DNA sequence: TGTGCCAGCAGCGCCAGCGGGGGCGCCGGAAACACCATATATTTT.

This clonotype was recorded at least ten times. This rearrangement joins TRBV20-1 to TRBJ2-5; 8 bases match TRBD1. J was trimmed by 0 bases and V by 6 bases; bases with no gene match: 12. The CDR3 spans 16 residues. The germline V gene encodes CDR1 DFQATT and CDR2 SNEGSKA (reference sequence). CDR3 sequence (DNA): TGCAGTGCCCGGGACACGGGACAGGAGTACCAAGAGACCCAGTACTTC. Its translation is CSARDTGQEYQETQYF.

This clonotype was detected ten times or more. J is TRBJ2-5 and V is TRBV7-6; D gene ambiguous. The germline V and J ends were trimmed by 4 bases and 1 base, with 7 bases remaining between them. The germline V gene has CDR1 SGHVS and CDR2 FNYEAQ. There are 13 residues in the CDR3. CDR3: CASSSTSQETQYF. The CDR3 DNA reads as TGTGCCAGCAGCTCGACCTCCCAAGAGACCCAGTACTTC.

This clonotype was picked up many times. This sequence joins TRBV2 and TRBJ2-5; D gene uncertain. The germline V gene encodes CDR1 SNHLY and CDR2 FYNNEI. Trimming removed 6 bases from V and 5 bases from J, with 19 bases in between. The CDR3 runs 15 residues. CDR3 sequence reads: CASSLNGIHGETQYF. CDR3 bases: TGTGCCAGCAGCCTAAATGGGATCCACGGGGAGACCCAGTACTTC.

V is TRBV25-1 and J is TRBJ1-6; D unclear. The germline V gene encodes CDR1 MGHDK and CDR2 SYGVNS. CDR3 length equals 13 residues. The V and J ends lost 6 bases and 5 bases respectively, with 8 bases between them. CDR3 sequence: CASRRKDNSPLHF. CDR3 coding DNA: TGTGCCAGCAGGAGGAAGGATAATTCACCCCTCCACTTT.

Written as DNA, the CDR3 is TGTGCCATCAGTGAGTCCATCGCCGGACCCCTCCACTTT. Translated, it gives CAISESIAGPLHF. The chain carries TRBV10-3 and TRBJ1-6; D is uncertain. This CDR3 region has 13 residues. Per the germline V gene, CDR1 is ENHRY and CDR2 is SYGVKD. Trimming took off 0 bases at V and 12 bases at J, with 9 bases between the two ends.

A remark on this clonotype: Sequence at one end of the junction differs from germline and may be a read error. J is TRBJ2-5 and V is TRBV6-6; D gene unclear. The germline CDR1 and CDR2 sequences are MNHNY and SVGAGI (reference sequence). CDR3 length equals 8 residues. CDR3 residues: CASSYQYF. The DNA for the CDR3 is TGCGCCAGCAGTTACCAGTACTTC.